This entry lists 27 T cell receptor beta chains sequenced from one sample in a study of cytomegalovirus exposure and HLA in healthy donors. Researchers ran the PCR with 60 Vbeta and 13 Jbeta primers. Sequencing was performed with immunoSEQ multiplex PCR; in TCRdb, only in-frame clones are kept and a portion is missing. This sample yields 100,000 or so clones, of which around 74% are seen a single time; 10% belongs to the top ten. The specimen was PBMCs. These receptors were collected from a man in his thirties or forties in good health and CMV-seropositive.

V gene TRBV14 combines with J gene TRBJ2-3, with 9 bases that match TRBD2. Germline lookup yields CDR1 SGHDN and CDR2 FVKESK. J gave up 3 bases and V 4 bases, and 11 bases lay outside the gene matches. The CDR3 consists of 17 residues. The CDR3 spells CASSLLGGGGVTDTQYF. In DNA form, the CDR3 reads TGTGCCAGCAGCCTGCTCGGTGGCGGGGGGGTTACAGATACGCAGTATTTT. Together with reference TRBV14 and TRBJ2-3, the CDR3 gives the full variable domain: EAGVTQFPSHSVIEKGQTVTLRCDPISGHDNLYWYRRVMGKEIKFLLHFVKESKQDESGMPNNRFLAERTGGTYSTLKVQPAELEDSGVYFCASSLLGGGGVTDTQYFGPGTRLTVL.

The chain employs TRBV6-1 and TRBJ2-6; no clear D gene. The V and J ends lost 3 bases and 9 bases respectively, with 18 bases between them. This CDR3 is built from 16 residues. Germline CDR1 MNHNS, CDR2 SASEGT. In nucleotides, the CDR3 is TGTGCCAGCAGTGATATTACTACGATTTTGGTCAACGTCCTGACTTTC. It translates to CASSDITTILVNVLTF.

This chain links TRBV19 with TRBJ2-5; the D gene is possibly TRBD1 (6 bases). The CDR3 is 14 residues long. Between the trimmed V and J ends, which lost 0 bases and 4 bases, there was a span of 9 bases. Germline V gene lookup returns CDR1 LNHDA and CDR2 SQIVND (reference sequence). The CDR3 sequence is CASSIEGRGETQYF. DNA of the CDR3: TGTGCCAGTAGTATAGAGGGCAGGGGAGAGACCCAGTACTTC.

The rearrangement joins TRBV27 to TRBJ1-2, with D perhaps TRBD1 (6 bases). V shed 3 bases and J shed 6 bases, with 17 bases lying between them. The CDR3 contains 15 residues. The germline V gene has CDR1 MNHEY and CDR2 SMNVEV (reference sequence). In DNA, the CDR3 is TGTGCCAGCAGTTTCGATGGACAGCCCTACGATGGCTACACCTTC. Translated: CASSFDGQPYDGYTF.

The gene calls are TRBV5-1 and TRBJ1-4; 7 bases line up with TRBD1. V trimming: 4 bases; J trimming: 5 bases; junction bases outside the gene matches: 5. Germline V gene sequence: CDR1 SGHRS, CDR2 YFSETQ. The CDR3 has 14 residues. DNA of the CDR3: TGCGCCAGCAGCCTGGGACAGCTGAATGAAAAACTGTTTTTT. It yields the protein CASSLGQLNEKLFF.

Notes on this clone: Other DNA sequences in the same sample also yield this CDR3. This chain links TRBV7-2 with TRBJ2-2; TRBD2 matches at 11 bases. From germline, CDR1 is SGHTA and CDR2 FQGNSA. The trim removed 1 base at V and 1 base at J, leaving 2 bases unmatched. The CDR3 extends over 17 amino acids. The CDR3 coding sequence is TGTGCCAGCAGCTTAGGGCTAGCGGGGGGGAACACCGGGGAGCTGTTTTTT. Amino acids: CASSLGLAGGNTGELFF.

The genes are TRBV7-7 and TRBJ2-5; D is possibly TRBD1 (6 bases). CDR3 length: 12 amino acids. V was pared by 10 bases and J by 1 base, with 10 bases between. Germline V gives CDR1 SSHAT, CDR2 FNYEAQ (reference sequence). CDR3 nucleotides: TGTGCCACGGGACACCCCCAAGAGACCCAGTACTTC. Amino acid sequence: CATGHPQETQYF. The entire variable domain, with the rest obtained from reference TRBV7-7 and TRBJ2-5, is as follows: GAGVSQSPRYKVTKRGQDVTLRCDPISSHATLYWYQQALGQGPEFLTYFNYEAQPDKSGLPSDRFSAERPEGSISTLTIQRTEQRDSAMYRCATGHPQETQYFGPGTRLLVL.

The rearrangement uses TRBV6-5 and TRBJ2-7; a possible D gene is TRBD1 (5 bases). Germline V lookup: CDR1 MNHEY, CDR2 SVGAGI. The CDR3 loop spans 14 amino acids. V was clipped by 6 bases and J by 3 bases, with 15 bases between them. CDR3 sequence: CASSLAGPNYEQYF. Here the CDR3 DNA reads TGTGCCAGCAGCTTAGCAGGGCCGAACTACGAGCAGTACTTC.

This chain joins TRBV19 and TRBJ2-7; 7 bases line up with TRBD1. V was pared by 7 bases and J by 0 bases, with 6 bases of the junction left unmatched. This CDR3 has 14 amino acids. Looked up from germline, CDR1 is LNHDA and CDR2 is SQIVND (reference sequence). CDR3 bases: TGTGCCAGTACCGCGACAGGGAGCTCCTACGAGCAGTACTTC. As protein: CASTATGSSYEQYF. The full variable domain, with the rest looked up from reference TRBV19 and TRBJ2-7, is DGGITQSPKYLFRKEGQNVTLSCEQNLNHDAMYWYRQDPGQGLRLIYYSQIVNDFQKGDIAEGYSVSREKKESFPLTVTSAQKNPTAFYLCASTATGSSYEQYFGPGTRLTVT.

This clone was recorded a few times. This chain joins TRBV10-3 and TRBJ1-1; a weak D match, TRBD1 (6 bases). The germline V and J ends were trimmed by 10 bases and 0 bases, with 12 bases remaining between them. Germline V CDR1 and CDR2: ENHRY, SYGVKD. The CDR3 length is 13 residues. CDR3 sequence: CATGQNLNTEAFF. CDR3 in DNA: TGTGCCACAGGACAGAACTTGAACACTGAAGCTTTCTTT.

In nucleotides, the CDR3 is TGTGCCAGTAGTATACTCGGGACAGCTAGCTCCTACGAGCAGTACTTC. Its protein is CASSILGTASSYEQYF. V is TRBV19 and J is TRBJ2-7, with 7 nucleotides matching TRBD1. Germline CDR1 LNHDA, CDR2 SQIVND (reference sequence). V lost 2 bases and J lost 0; bases outside the gene matches: 7. This CDR3 is 16 amino acids long.

This clone has a single count. V is TRBV12-5 and J is TRBJ2-3; D uncertain. CDR1 LGHNT and CDR2 FRNRAP come from the germline V gene. There are 13 residues in the CDR3. The V end lost 0 bases, the J end lost 4 bases, and 5 bases lay between the germline ends. The CDR3 coding sequence is TGTGCTAGTGGTTTGGTACTATCAGATACGCAGTATTTT. Encoded protein: CASGLVLSDTQYF.

J is TRBJ2-7 and V is TRBV19; the match to TRBD1 covers 10 bases. Germline assignment: CDR1 LNHDA and CDR2 SQIVND (reference sequence). This CDR3 region has 15 residues. J was trimmed by 2 bases and V by 6 bases; bases with no gene match: 7. The CDR3 spells CASRGGGTGAYEQYF. In nucleotides, the CDR3 is TGTGCCAGTAGAGGAGGGGGGACAGGGGCCTACGAGCAGTACTTC.

The CDR3 loop is CASSVGGQKDQPQHF. DNA of the CDR3: TGTGCCAGCAGCGTAGGGGGGCAAAAAGATCAGCCCCAGCATTTT. The chain is built from TRBV9 and TRBJ1-5; a weak D match, TRBD1 (6 bases). CDR1 and CDR2 from the germline V gene are SGDLS and YYNGEE. The V end lost 0 bases, the J end lost 5 bases, and 12 bases lay between the germline ends. The CDR3 spans 15 residues.

This chain uses TRBV6-4 with TRBJ2-7; D might be TRBD1 (6 bases). Germline V gene data show CDR1 as MRHNA and CDR2 as SNTAGT. CDR3 size: 13 residues. The germline V and J ends were trimmed by 6 bases and 2 bases, with 11 bases remaining between them. CDR3 sequence reads: CASRAPGAYEQYF. In nucleotides, the CDR3 is TGTGCCAGCAGAGCCCCAGGGGCCTACGAGCAGTACTTC.

The V and J genes are TRBV9 and TRBJ2-5; 10 bases are shared with TRBD2. Per the germline V gene, CDR1 is SGDLS and CDR2 is YYNGEE. Trimming took 3 bases from V and 4 from J; bases not matched to a gene: 6. The CDR3 loop spans 15 amino acids. CDR3 in amino acids: CASSGTRTSGETQYF. As DNA, the CDR3 is TGTGCCAGCAGCGGAACTAGGACTAGCGGAGAGACCCAGTACTTC.

The chain has TRBV18 and TRBJ2-4; D may be TRBD2 (6 bases). CDR3 length equals 23 residues. CDR1 is KGHSH and CDR2 is LQKENI in the germline V gene. The germline V and J ends were trimmed by 2 bases and 3 bases, with 35 bases remaining between them. The DNA of the CDR3 is TGTGCCAGCTCACCAATAGTTGTTTCAGACGGCCGCGGGGTTAGTAGGAACAAAAACATTCAGTACTTC. This sequence encodes CASSPIVVSDGRGVSRNKNIQYF. The whole variable domain, remainder taken from reference TRBV18 and TRBJ2-4, is NAGVMQNPRHLVRRRGQEARLRCSPMKGHSHVYWYRQLPEEGLKFMVYLQKENIIDESGMPKERFSAEFPKEGPSILRIQQVVRGDSAAYFCASSPIVVSDGRGVSRNKNIQYFGAGTRLSVL.

CDR3 sequence (DNA): TGTGCCATCTCTACTTCCGGCCTATCTCGCGGGGGTCTACCAGGCGCAGATACGCAGTATTTT. As protein: CAISTSGLSRGGLPGADTQYF. The chain combines TRBV10-3 with TRBJ2-3, with TRBD2 matching 7 bases. Germline values: CDR1 ENHRY, CDR2 SYGVKD. CDR3 length: 21 amino acids. V shed 8 bases and J 4 bases; nucleotides not matched to a gene: 30.

This rearrangement joins TRBV15 to TRBJ1-1, with a tentative D call TRBD1 (5 bases). The CDR3 contains 16 residues. Germline lookup yields CDR1 LNHNV and CDR2 YYDKDF (reference sequence). V shed 3 bases and J shed 0 bases, with 14 bases lying between them. The DNA of the CDR3 is TGTGCCACCAGCAGTGAAACAGGATTCATGAACACTGAAGCTTTCTTT. Its translation is CATSSETGFMNTEAFF.

The J gene is TRBJ2-1, the V gene TRBV9; 9 bases map to TRBD1. CDR1 SGDLS and CDR2 YYNGEE come from the germline V gene. The CDR3 has 16 residues. Trimming removed 0 bases from V and 4 bases from J; junction bases left unmatched: 5. CDR3 DNA: TGTGCCAGCAGCGTAGGTCCACAGGGGGCGTACAATGAGCAGTTCTTC. As protein: CASSVGPQGAYNEQFF.

The chain carries TRBV7-8 and TRBJ2-5; tentative D call: TRBD2 (5 bases). V lost 3 bases to trimming and J lost 0 bases, with 20 bases between them. The germline CDR1 and CDR2 sequences are SGHVS and FQNEAQ. This CDR3 is 18 amino acids long. In DNA form, the CDR3 reads TGTGCCAGCAGCTTCCCCGCAGCACCTACGGGGTACCAAGAGACCCAGTACTTC. Amino acids: CASSFPAAPTGYQETQYF.

Remarks on this clone: The same CDR3 is also encoded by other DNA sequences in this sample. The V gene is TRBV30, the J gene TRBJ2-7; no clear D gene. Trimming cost V 0 bases and J 4 bases, with 4 bases left between them. The CDR3 extends over 11 amino acids. CDR1 GTSNPN and CDR2 SVGIG come from the germline V gene (reference sequence). CDR3 DNA: TGTGCCTGGAGTGTCCGTTACGAGCAGTACTTC. It is translated as CAWSVRYEQYF.

This chain uses TRBV27 with TRBJ2-7, with D tentatively TRBD2 (5 bases). Germline CDR1 and CDR2: MNHEY and SMNVEV (reference sequence). The CDR3 extends over 14 amino acids. V lost 2 bases, J lost 0 bases, and 8 bases lay in between. CDR3 DNA sequence: TGTGCCAGCAGTTTACAAGGGAGCTCCTACGAGCAGTACTTC. Protein sequence: CASSLQGSSYEQYF.

This rearrangement joins TRBV4-1 to TRBJ1-5; D not resolved. The V and J ends lost 3 bases and 4 bases respectively, with 7 bases between them. Germline values: CDR1 MGHRA, CDR2 YSYEKL. This CDR3 spans 13 amino acids. DNA of the CDR3: TGCGCCAGCAGCCAGACAAAGAATCAGCCCCAGCATTTT. Its translation is CASSQTKNQPQHF.

V is TRBV30 and J is TRBJ2-2; weak D call: TRBD1 (5 bases). This CDR3 has 12 amino acids. Trimming pared 5 bases from V and 5 bases from J, leaving 9 bases between. Germline CDR1 GTSNPN, CDR2 SVGIG (reference sequence). CDR3 residues: CAWDSLTGELFF. The CDR3 region has the DNA TGTGCCTGGGACAGTCTTACCGGGGAGCTGTTTTTT. Supplemented by reference TRBV30 and TRBJ2-2, the full variable domain reads SQTIHQWPATLVQPVGSPLSLECTVEGTSNPNLYWYRQAAGRGLQLLFYSVGIGQISSEVPQNLSASRPQDRQFILSSKKLLLSDSGFYLCAWDSLTGELFFGEGSRLTVL.

This clone is a singleton in its sample. This chain links TRBV9 with TRBJ2-2; D is possibly TRBD1 (6 bases). Per germline, CDR1 SGDLS and CDR2 YYNGEE. V lost 0 bases and J 6 bases, leaving 21 bases between the germline ends. The CDR3 runs 18 residues. The CDR3 DNA sequence: TGTGCCAGCAGCGTAGATCGGGACAAAGAATTTTTACCCGGGGAGCTGTTTTTT. It codes for CASSVDRDKEFLPGELFF.

This clone appeared a few times. V usage is TRBV4-1 and J usage is TRBJ2-7; D is ambiguous. Germline-derived CDR1 and CDR2 are MGHRA and YSYEKL. The CDR3 extends over 13 amino acids. V lost 1 base, J lost 4 bases, and 8 bases lay in between. The DNA of the CDR3 is TGCGCCAGCAGCCAAGTTACTAAATACGAGCAGTACTTC. As protein: CASSQVTKYEQYF.